The next 17 T cell receptor beta chains were all read from a single sample in a study of response to subunit inactivated influenza vaccine. From the RT-PCR reads, TCRdb called clonotypes with MiXCR, one entry per CDR3 protein. The top ten clones hold less than 4% of a sample with about 500,000 distinct CDR3 sequences, more than 15% of them seen once. Sequencing used CD4+ T cells sorted from PBMCs, obtained 23 months after vaccination. Receptors were obtained from a man in his fifties or sixties who received an inactivated influenza vaccine.

This clonotype was counted only a few times. V usage is TRBV10-3 and J usage is TRBJ2-2; 8 positions agree with TRBD2. V lost 6 bases and J lost 5; bases outside the gene matches: 11. Per the germline V gene, CDR1 is ENHRY and CDR2 is SYGVKD. This CDR3 contains 16 residues. The CDR3 sequence is CAIRGYGSGDTGELFF. CDR3 in DNA: TGTGCCATCAGGGGGTATGGTAGCGGGGATACCGGGGAGCTGTTTTTT.

V is TRBV20-1 and J is TRBJ1-1; D gene uncertain. This CDR3 contains 13 residues. Germline loops: CDR1 DFQATT, CDR2 SNEGSKA (reference sequence). V dropped 2 bases and J dropped 0 bases, with 7 bases sitting between them. The CDR3 DNA reads as TGCAGTGCTAGATTCCAGCTGAACACTGAAGCTTTCTTT. Its translation: CSARFQLNTEAFF.

The rearrangement links TRBV21-1 to TRBJ1-5; TRBD1, as called in the table, went unchecked against the DNA. TRBV21-1 is classified as a pseudogene. The CDR3 is 16 residues long. CDR3 amino acids: CASSKVEGSDNQPQHF. The CDR3 nucleotides are TGTGCCAGCAGCAAAGTTGAGGGGTCGGACAATCAGCCCCAGCATTTT.

The chain is built from TRBV29-1 and TRBJ1-5; tentative D call: TRBD1 (5 bases). Germline V gene data show CDR1 as SQVTM and CDR2 as ANQGSEA. Trimming took off 5 bases at V and 8 bases at J, with 13 bases between the two ends. This CDR3 contains 12 residues. The CDR3 loop reads CSVRDGREPQHF. CDR3 DNA: TGCAGCGTTAGGGACGGCCGGGAGCCCCAGCATTTT.

This clonotype appeared many times. The chain combines TRBV7-2 with TRBJ1-1; TRBD1 matches at 9 bases. J gave up 2 bases and V 5 bases, and 3 bases lay outside the gene matches. Germline V lookup: CDR1 SGHTA, CDR2 FQGNSA. The CDR3 has 14 residues. CDR3 loop: CASSAGQGNTEAFF. DNA for the CDR3: TGTGCCAGCAGCGCGGGACAGGGAAACACTGAAGCTTTCTTT.

This clonotype was found a few times. The CDR3 DNA follows: TGTGCCAGCAGCTTATCGGAAGACTCCTACGAGCAGTACTTC. This gives the protein CASSLSEDSYEQYF. The J gene is TRBJ2-7, the V gene TRBV7-6; D ambiguous. Germline V lookup: CDR1 SGHVS, CDR2 FNYEAQ. Trimming removed 2 bases at V and 0 bases at J, with 8 bases between. The CDR3 runs to 14 residues. The complete variable domain, with remaining parts taken from reference TRBV7-6 and TRBJ2-7, reads GAGVSQSPRYKVTKRGQDVALRCDPISGHVSLYWYRQALGQGPEFLTYFNYEAQQDKSGLPNDRFSAERPEGSISTLTIQRTEQRDSAMYRCASSLSEDSYEQYFGPGTRLTVT.

The chain carries TRBV20-1 and TRBJ1-3; TRBD1 agrees at 7 bases. The CDR3 loop spans 12 amino acids. Germline V gene data show CDR1 as DFQATT and CDR2 as SNEGSKA (reference sequence). The ends lost 6 bases at V and 5 bases at J; junction bases unmatched: 4. CDR3: CSAVQGRNTIYF. The CDR3 region has the DNA TGCAGTGCCGTACAGGGGCGAAACACCATATATTTT.

The V call is TRBV7-8, the J call TRBJ2-1; D is undetermined. The CDR3 loop spans 15 amino acids. Trimming took off 0 bases at V and 0 bases at J, with 6 bases between the two ends. Germline-derived CDR1 and CDR2 are SGHVS and FQNEAQ. The CDR3 is CASSLAESSYNEQFF. The CDR3 nucleotides are TGTGCCAGCAGCTTAGCAGAGAGCTCCTACAATGAGCAGTTCTTC.

The sample holds many counts of this clonotype. J is TRBJ2-2 and V is TRBV20-1, with TRBD2 matching over 7 bases. Germline V gene lookup returns CDR1 DFQATT and CDR2 SNEGSKA (reference sequence). V was clipped by 6 bases and J by 1 base; unmatched bases: 8. The CDR3 loop spans 15 amino acids. The chain's CDR3 is CSAISGAQNTGELFF. CDR3 in DNA: TGCAGTGCCATCAGCGGGGCCCAGAACACCGGGGAGCTGTTTTTT.

Concerning this clonotype: Given a much more abundant clone one base away, this may be a read error. The chain has TRBV6-2 or TRBV6-3 and TRBJ2-4; tentative D call: TRBD1 (6 bases). The length of the CDR3 is 17 residues. Germline V gives CDR1 MNHEY, CDR2 SVGEGT. CDR3 nucleotide sequence: TGTGCCAGCAGTTCGAGGGAGAGGGGGTTGCTCAAAAACGTTCAGTACTTC. It translates to CASSSRERGLLKNVQYF.

This clonotype was seen a few times. V usage is TRBV7-2 and J usage is TRBJ2-7; D ambiguous. With 0 bases removed from V and 5 bases from J, the gap between germline ends came to 8 bases. Germline V gives CDR1 SGHTA, CDR2 FQGNSA. This CDR3 is 13 amino acids long. CDR3 loop: CASSLARGNEQYF. The CDR3 DNA follows: TGTGCCAGCAGCTTAGCGCGAGGAAACGAGCAGTACTTC.

V is TRBV4-3 and J is TRBJ2-3, with D hard to call. CDR1 and CDR2 from the germline V gene are LGHNA and YSLEER. Trimming pared 2 bases from V and 4 bases from J, leaving 7 bases between. The CDR3 has 13 amino acids. The chain's CDR3 is CASSQSHADTQYF. Written as DNA, the CDR3 is TGCGCCAGCAGCCAAAGTCACGCAGATACGCAGTATTTT.

This clonotype has a handful of counts. This chain joins TRBV27 and TRBJ2-1; D is possibly TRBD2 (5 bases). The CDR3 is made up of 14 amino acids. V shed 4 bases and J shed 7 bases, with 14 bases lying between them. Germline V gene data show CDR1 as MNHEY and CDR2 as SMNVEV (reference sequence). CDR3 amino acids: CASSWNVGSNEQFF. For the CDR3, the DNA is TGTGCCAGCAGTTGGAACGTAGGGAGTAATGAGCAGTTCTTC.

V usage is TRBV27 and J usage is TRBJ2-3; TRBD2 aligns across 8 bases. Trimming at V came to 3 bases and at J to 2 bases, leaving 7 bases not matched to a gene. The CDR3 consists of 16 residues. Germline CDR1 reads MNHEY; CDR2 reads SMNVEV (reference sequence). The CDR3 is CASSLAGGSYTDTQYF. CDR3 in DNA: TGTGCCAGCAGTTTGGCGGGGGGTTCCTACACAGATACGCAGTATTTT.

This clonotype was seen a handful of times. This rearrangement joins TRBV2 to TRBJ1-6; TRBD1 matches 10 bases. This CDR3 spans 20 amino acids. The J segment lost 0 bases and the V segment lost 1 base, leaving 9 bases of the junction unmatched. Germline assignment: CDR1 SNHLY and CDR2 FYNNEI. CDR3 sequence reads: CASSEGNLGQGTSYNSPLHF. DNA of the CDR3: TGTGCCAGCAGTGAAGGGAACCTGGGACAGGGGACCTCCTATAATTCACCCCTCCACTTT.

This sequence joins TRBV6-2 or TRBV6-3 and TRBJ2-5; a possible D gene is TRBD1 (6 bases). Germline loops: CDR1 MNHEY, CDR2 SVGEGT. This CDR3 is 13 amino acids long. V was cut by 8 bases and J by 2 bases, with 12 bases left in between. The chain's CDR3 is CASRGQNQETQYF. The CDR3 coding sequence is TGTGCCAGCCGAGGACAGAATCAAGAGACCCAGTACTTC.

The V gene is TRBV12-3 or TRBV12-4, the J gene TRBJ2-3, with 8 bases lining up with TRBD1. Losses at the gene ends were 3 bases for V and 0 bases for J; bases not matched to a gene: 17. This CDR3 has 20 amino acids. In nucleotides, the CDR3 is TGTGCCAGCAGTTTCCGATCCAGGGGGCTGGTAGCGGCTAGCACAGATACGCAGTATTTT. It specifies CASSFRSRGLVAASTDTQYF.